This passage covers 29 T cell receptor beta chains from one sample sequenced in a study of T cells after yellow fever vaccination. One entry per CDR3 protein results from TCRdb running MiXCR on the 5' RACE reads. The sample lists just under 600,000 distinct CDR3 sequences, 13% occurring once. The input for sequencing was PBMCs, taken on the day of the yellow fever booster vaccination. The receptors originated from a young man who received the YFV17D yellow fever vaccine.

This clonotype was counted between two and nine times. The chain is built from TRBV29-1 and TRBJ2-7; D remains ambiguous. Deletions cut 2 bases from V and 1 base from J, with 15 bases between. Germline assignment: CDR1 SQVTM and CDR2 ANQGSEA. This CDR3 region has 15 residues. CDR3 amino acids: CSVESWGGGSYEQYF. In nucleotides, the CDR3 is TGCAGCGTTGAATCATGGGGTGGCGGATCCTACGAGCAGTACTTC.

This clonotype came up many times. The chain has TRBV14 and TRBJ2-3; D gene unclear. CDR1 and CDR2 from the germline V gene are SGHDN and FVKESK. This CDR3 comprises 14 residues. The V and J ends lost 2 bases and 2 bases respectively, with 8 bases between them. The CDR3 nucleotides are TGTGCCAGCAGCCAATCACAGCCCACAGATACGCAGTATTTT. Protein product: CASSQSQPTDTQYF.

J is TRBJ2-3 and V is TRBV27, with TRBD1 matching 9 bases. Germline V lookup: CDR1 MNHEY, CDR2 SMNVEV (reference sequence). J was trimmed by 6 bases and V by 8 bases; bases with no gene match: 12. The CDR3 length is 15 residues. The chain's CDR3 is CASLSIGTGSDTQYF. The CDR3 DNA reads TGTGCCAGCCTATCCATAGGGACAGGGTCGGATACGCAGTATTTT.

A few counts support this clonotype. This chain links TRBV15 with TRBJ2-1; TRBD2 matches at 10 bases. Germline-derived CDR1 and CDR2 are LNHNV and YYDKDF (reference sequence). V was pared by 2 bases and J by 2 bases, with 3 bases of the junction left unmatched. This CDR3 has 16 residues. CDR3 sequence (DNA): TGTGCCACCAGCAGATCCGGGACTAGCGCCTACAATGAGCAGTTCTTC. Its translation is CATSRSGTSAYNEQFF. Drawing the rest from reference TRBV15 and TRBJ2-1, the complete variable domain is DAMVIQNPRYQVTQFGKPVTLSCSQTLNHNVMYWYQQKSSQAPKLLFHYYDKDFNNEADTPDNFQSRRPNTSFCFLDIRSPGLGDTAMYLCATSRSGTSAYNEQFFGPGTRLTVL.

This clonotype was picked up a small number of times. J is TRBJ2-3 and V is TRBV29-1; 9 bases match TRBD1. In germline, CDR1 is SQVTM, CDR2 ANQGSEA. With 5 bases clipped from V and 3 bases from J, the junction kept 12 bases outside the gene matches. There are 16 residues in the CDR3. The CDR3 loop is CSVRPGTGSVTDTQYF. The CDR3 bases are TGCAGCGTTCGTCCCGGGACAGGGTCTGTTACAGATACGCAGTATTTT.

This clonotype has a handful of counts. The chain has TRBV5-1 and TRBJ2-1, with D uncertain. CDR1 SGHRS and CDR2 YFSETQ come from the germline V gene. The CDR3 totals 15 residues. V lost 1 base and J 5 bases, leaving 13 bases between the germline ends. This CDR3 reads CASSLKLTEDNEQFF. CDR3 nucleotide sequence: TGCGCCAGCAGCTTGAAACTAACTGAGGACAATGAGCAGTTCTTC. The whole variable domain, filled in from reference TRBV5-1 and TRBJ2-1, reads KAGVTQTPRYLIKTRGQQVTLSCSPISGHRSVSWYQQTPGQGLQFLFEYFSETQRNKGNFPGRFSGRQFSNSRSEMNVSTLELGDSALYLCASSLKLTEDNEQFFGPGTRLTVL.

This clonotype was observed a handful of times. The V call is TRBV20-1, the J call TRBJ2-1; D uncertain. Germline CDR1 and CDR2: DFQATT and SNEGSKA (reference sequence). V gave up 5 bases and J gave up 1 base, with 6 bases separating them. This CDR3 has 12 residues. Here the CDR3 DNA reads TGCAGTGCTGGCCCTTCCTACAATGAGCAGTTCTTC. Protein sequence: CSAGPSYNEQFF.

This clonotype has only a few counts. V and J are TRBV20-1 and TRBJ2-3; TRBD2 matches at 8 bases. The CDR3 has 13 residues. Germline CDR1 DFQATT, CDR2 SNEGSKA (reference sequence). The trim removed 1 base at V and 3 bases at J, leaving 0 bases unmatched. As DNA, the CDR3 is TGCAGTGCTAGAGGCGGGGGGACAGATACGCAGTATTTT. Its translation is CSARGGGTDTQYF.

The chain joins TRBV20-1 to TRBJ2-3; D remains ambiguous. CDR3 size: 15 residues. CDR1 and CDR2 from the germline V gene are DFQATT and SNEGSKA (reference sequence). The V end lost 2 bases, the J end lost 0 bases, and 12 bases lay between the germline ends. DNA of the CDR3: TGCAGTGCTAGAATCCCCGGCGGAAGCACAGATACGCAGTATTTT. This codes for CSARIPGGSTDTQYF.

This clonotype was seen repeatedly, ten times or more. The chain employs TRBV6-1 and TRBJ1-1, with TRBD1 as a possible D gene (5 bases). Per germline, CDR1 MNHNS and CDR2 SASEGT. The CDR3 runs to 16 residues. V lost 1 base, J lost 5 bases, and 17 bases lay in between. The CDR3 spells CASSEGLRGGETEAFF. The CDR3 DNA is TGTGCCAGCAGTGAAGGACTCCGGGGCGGAGAAACTGAAGCTTTCTTT.

V and J are TRBV20-1 and TRBJ2-1, with 10 nucleotides matching TRBD2. Germline CDR1 and CDR2: DFQATT and SNEGSKA (reference sequence). The length of the CDR3 is 13 residues. V lost 6 bases to trimming and J lost 8 bases; unmatched junction nucleotides: 7. In DNA, the CDR3 is TGCAGTGCCCAGAGCGGGAGGGGCGATGAGCAGTTCTTC. It specifies CSAQSGRGDEQFF.

The CDR3 loop is CASSPDRKNEKLFF. DNA for the CDR3: TGTGCCAGCAGCCCGGACAGAAAAAATGAAAAACTGTTTTTT. The chain joins TRBV27 to TRBJ1-4; D is possibly TRBD1 (6 bases). The CDR3 spans 14 residues. Between the trimmed V and J ends, which lost 6 bases and 5 bases, there was a span of 13 bases. The germline V gene encodes CDR1 MNHEY and CDR2 SMNVEV (reference sequence). The variable domain in full, completed from reference TRBV27 and TRBJ1-4, reads EAQVTQNPRYLITVTGKKLTVTCSQNMNHEYMSWYRQDPGLGLRQIYYSMNVEVTDKGDVPEGYKVSRKEKRNFPLILESPSPNQTSLYFCASSPDRKNEKLFFGSGTQLSVL.

This clonotype was found many times. The chain carries TRBV5-1 and TRBJ2-3; TRBD2 matches 9 bases. Per the germline V gene, CDR1 is SGHRS and CDR2 is YFSETQ. The CDR3 length is 16 residues. The V gene end was trimmed by 0 bases and the J gene end by 5 bases; junction bases not matched to a gene: 7. The CDR3 loop is CASSLAGGGAGDTQYF. The CDR3 DNA follows: TGCGCCAGCAGCTTGGCCGGCGGGGGGGCCGGAGATACGCAGTATTTT. Using reference TRBV5-1 and TRBJ2-3 for the parts outside the CDR3, the full variable domain is KAGVTQTPRYLIKTRGQQVTLSCSPISGHRSVSWYQQTPGQGLQFLFEYFSETQRNKGNFPGRFSGRQFSNSRSEMNVSTLELGDSALYLCASSLAGGGAGDTQYFGPGTRLTVL.

The chain links TRBV30 to TRBJ2-3, with D perhaps TRBD2 (5 bases). V was clipped by 1 base and J by 6 bases, with 20 bases between them. CDR3 length: 16 amino acids. CDR1 is GTSNPN and CDR2 is SVGIG in the germline V gene (reference sequence). This chain's CDR3 is CAWSGARGSFGDTQYF. The DNA of the CDR3 is TGTGCCTGGAGTGGGGCACGGGGTTCCTTCGGGGATACGCAGTATTTT.

This clonotype was counted between two and nine times. The V call is TRBV18, the J call TRBJ2-7, with D unclear. This CDR3 region has 13 residues. Germline CDR1 is KGHSH and CDR2 is LQKENI. V was cut by 2 bases and J by 0 bases, with 5 bases left in between. CDR3 DNA sequence: TGTGCCAGCTCACCAACCGTCTCCTACGAGCAGTACTTC. It translates to CASSPTVSYEQYF.

The sample holds many counts of this clonotype. The J gene is TRBJ1-1, the V gene TRBV30; a weak D match, TRBD1 (5 bases). The length of the CDR3 is 14 residues. Trimming stripped 5 bases from V and 6 bases from J, with 19 bases between. CDR1 is GTSNPN, CDR2 SVGIG, per germline (reference sequence). In DNA, the CDR3 is TGTGCCTGGGCAACAAGACAGTTGAGCTCTGAAGCTTTCTTT. This gives the protein CAWATRQLSSEAFF.

J is TRBJ2-3 and V is TRBV12-3 or TRBV12-4; D is ambiguous. V was clipped by 8 bases and J by 4 bases, with 22 bases between them. CDR3 size: 16 residues. The CDR3 nucleotides read TGTGCCAGCGAGCCGACCGACCCCACCAGTGCAGATACGCAGTATTTT. Translating it yields CASEPTDPTSADTQYF.

This clonotype appeared a few times. The CDR3: CASGQGTTTVNEQFF. Here the CDR3 DNA reads TGTGCCAGCGGACAGGGTACTACCACGGTCAATGAGCAGTTCTTC. This chain uses TRBV7-6 with TRBJ2-1, with 8 bases fitting TRBD1. The CDR3 sequence is 15 residues long. J was trimmed by 6 bases and V by 8 bases; bases with no gene match: 12. Germline lookup yields CDR1 SGHVS and CDR2 FNYEAQ.

The V call is TRBV20-1, the J call TRBJ2-3; tentative D call: TRBD2 (6 bases). V gave up 0 bases and J gave up 3 bases, with 13 bases separating them. This CDR3 contains 15 residues. Germline CDR1 DFQATT, CDR2 SNEGSKA (reference sequence). The CDR3: CSARDWRGTTDTQYF. The CDR3 DNA sequence: TGCAGTGCTAGAGACTGGAGGGGAACAACAGATACGCAGTATTTT.

This clonotype was detected only a few times. The J gene is TRBJ2-1, the V gene TRBV29-1; D unresolved. The CDR3 is made up of 11 amino acids. The germline V gene has CDR1 SQVTM and CDR2 ANQGSEA. V lost 7 bases, J lost 8 bases, and 12 bases lay in between. The CDR3, as DNA: TGCAGCGCGAAAACCACGGATGAGCAGTTCTTC. Protein sequence: CSAKTTDEQFF.

This sequence joins TRBV2 and TRBJ2-1; D is unclear. CDR1 and CDR2 from the germline V gene are SNHLY and FYNNEI. This CDR3 region has 13 residues. V was trimmed by 1 base and J by 12 bases, leaving 13 bases between them. The CDR3: CASSEEVHSRQFF. The CDR3 nucleotides read TGTGCCAGCAGTGAAGAAGTGCACTCCCGGCAGTTCTTC. Together with reference TRBV2 and TRBJ2-1, the CDR3 gives the full variable domain: EPEVTQTPSHQVTQMGQEVILRCVPISNHLYFYWYRQILGQKVEFLVSFYNNEISEKSEIFDDQFSVERPDGSNFTLKIRSTKLEDSAMYFCASSEEVHSRQFFGPGTRLTVL.

This rearrangement joins TRBV9 to TRBJ2-5; D is unclear. Germline CDR1 is SGDLS and CDR2 is YYNGEE. The V end lost 4 bases, the J end lost 5 bases, and 24 bases lay between the germline ends. This CDR3 contains 17 residues. Here the CDR3 reads CASSLRGGVGTWETQYF. As DNA, the CDR3 is TGTGCCAGCAGCCTAAGAGGCGGTGTGGGAACGTGGGAGACCCAGTACTTC.

The gene calls are TRBV30 and TRBJ1-1; 7 bases are a match to TRBD1. This CDR3 contains 14 residues. CDR1 and CDR2 from the germline V gene are GTSNPN and SVGIG (reference sequence). V lost 2 bases and J lost 1; bases outside the gene matches: 4. The DNA for the CDR3 is TGTGCCTGGAGTCTAGGGACAGCGAACACTGAAGCTTTCTTT. Translation gives CAWSLGTANTEAFF.

This rearrangement joins TRBV6-2 or TRBV6-3 to TRBJ2-2, with D uncertain. The CDR3 is 12 amino acids. Germline V lookup: CDR1 MNHEY, CDR2 SVGEGT. V was cut by 8 bases and J by 7 bases, with 11 bases left in between. This chain's CDR3 is CASGPLHGELFF. The CDR3 DNA follows: TGTGCCAGCGGCCCCTTGCACGGGGAGCTGTTTTTT.

The chain uses TRBV28 and TRBJ1-2, with a weak D call TRBD1 (5 bases). V shed 1 base and J shed 10 bases, with 10 bases lying between them. This CDR3 region has 12 residues. Germline CDR1 MDHEN, CDR2 SYDVKM. CDR3 sequence (DNA): TGTGCCAGCAGTTTATTAGACAGCCTCTACACCTTC. It is translated as CASSLLDSLYTF.

The V gene is TRBV27, the J gene TRBJ2-1; D remains ambiguous. The CDR3 sequence is 13 residues long. The germline V gene has CDR1 MNHEY and CDR2 SMNVEV (reference sequence). Trimming took off 0 bases at V and 7 bases at J, with 7 bases between the two ends. CDR3 sequence (DNA): TGTGCCAGCAGTTTATCAGGCCTTAATGAGCAGTTCTTC. Its translation: CASSLSGLNEQFF.

The chain links TRBV28 to TRBJ2-7; D remains unclear. V was shortened by 8 bases and J by 7 bases, with 27 bases between the two germline ends. This CDR3 has 16 amino acids. Germline loops: CDR1 MDHEN, CDR2 SYDVKM. Here the CDR3 reads CASRSRLSRAGREQYF. The CDR3 nucleotides are TGTGCCAGCCGGTCTCGCCTTAGCCGAGCTGGAAGGGAGCAGTACTTC.

V gene TRBV10-3 combines with J gene TRBJ2-7; D gene unclear. V lost 10 bases and J 5 bases, leaving 6 bases between the germline ends. CDR3 length: 9 residues. The germline V gene has CDR1 ENHRY and CDR2 SYGVKD. The CDR3 reads CANCDEQYF. CDR3 DNA: TGTGCCAACTGTGACGAGCAGTACTTC.

This chain links TRBV6-1 with TRBJ1-6, with D tentatively TRBD1 (5 bases). This CDR3 has 15 amino acids. Germline V gene sequence: CDR1 MNHNS, CDR2 SASEGT. The germline V and J ends were trimmed by 1 base and 1 base, with 5 bases remaining between them. CDR3 residues: CASSEGQSYNSPLHF. The CDR3 bases are TGTGCCAGCAGTGAAGGACAGTCCTATAATTCACCCCTCCACTTT.